This T cell receptor gamma chain stems from a study of gamma-delta chains in newborns, infants, children. This clone was recorded a few times. A much more abundant neighbour one base away suggests this may be a read error. CDR1 is GITISATS, CDR2 ISYDGTV, per germline (reference sequence). This CDR3 contains 16 residues. TCRdb called clones from the reads again using CATT. The sample has 900 to 1,200 gamma-chain clones, roughly 52% seen once; the top ten hold 20% to 25%. No call exists for the J gene, whereas the V gene is TRGV9. This TCR came from a child who was a newborn, infant or young child, either healthy, febrile or measles-vaccinated (not recorded which). The sample consisted of blood. This CDR3 is CALWEAQELGKKIKVF. The CDR3, as DNA: TGTGCCTTGTGGGAGGCCCAAGAGTTGGGCAAAAAAATAAAGGTATTT.